This T cell receptor (beta chain) was captured by sequencing in a study of regulatory T cells in long-lasting Graves disease. The sample holds a few counts of this clonotype. CDR3 regions were amplified by Arm-PCR using iRepertoire HTBI primers to build TCR beta libraries. From the multiplex PCR reads, TCRdb called clonotypes with MiXCR, one entry per CDR3 protein. This sample yields some 370,000 distinct CDR3 sequences, of which approximately 10% are seen a single time; 18% belongs to the top ten. Sample time point: newly diagnosed GD, antithyroid drugs for less than 3 months. Extracted RNA from PBMCs served as the source of the TCR library. Per germline, CDR1 LNHDA and CDR2 SQIVND (reference sequence). The CDR3 length is 16 residues. Trimming shortened V by 6 bases and J by 5 bases, and 19 bases separated the two germline ends. These data also formed part of another study, on T cells in Graves' hyperthyroidism and ophthalmopathy. In that study: Graves' hyperthyroidism is called stable when ophthalmopathy does not progress within 18 months.

The specimen comprised peripheral blood mononuclear cells (PBMCs), sampled at new diagnosis, from a patient treated with antithyroid drugs. This clonotype originated in a woman under 30 with Graves disease. The chain has TRBV19 and TRBJ2-2; D gene unclear. CDR3 DNA: TGTGCCAGTAGCATTCCATGGCCCAAAATAACCGGGGAGCTGTTTTTT. Protein product: CASSIPWPKITGELFF.